These 20 T cell receptor beta chains came from one sample sequenced in a study of blood T cell repertoires in COVID-19. TCRdb's copy holds only in-frame clones and misses some; the assay was immunoSEQ multiplex PCR. The data show 230,000 or so clones, with over 75% seen just once and roughly 2% held by the top ten. Sequenced material: peripheral blood. The receptors were sampled from a man aged 40-50 years with active or convalescent COVID-19.

The rearrangement joins TRBV12-5 to TRBJ2-1; 9 nucleotides agree with TRBD2. The germline gives CDR1 LGHNT, CDR2 FRNRAP. After removal of 5 bases from V and 8 bases from J, the junction contained 7 bases not matched to a gene. This CDR3 region has 14 residues. The CDR3 DNA reads TGTGCTAGTGGTCCGGGACTAGCCGGTTATGAGCAGTTCTTC. This codes for CASGPGLAGYEQFF. Combining the CDR3 with reference TRBV12-5 and TRBJ2-1 gives the whole variable domain DARVTQTPRHKVTEMGQEVTMRCQPILGHNTVFWYRQTMMQGLELLAYFRNRAPLDDSGMPKDRFSAEMPDATLATLKIQPSEPRDSAVYFCASGPGLAGYEQFFGPGTRLTVL.

This clone was seen once. The V call is TRBV7-3, the J call TRBJ1-1, with D unresolved. The germline gives CDR1 SGHTA, CDR2 FQGTGA. The CDR3 loop spans 12 amino acids. Trimming pared 4 bases from V and 5 bases from J, leaving 8 bases between. This CDR3 is CASSYLGTEAFF. CDR3 nucleotides: TGTGCCAGCAGCTACCTAGGAACTGAAGCTTTCTTT.

This clone was observed once. The CDR3 DNA sequence: TGTGCCAGCAGCGTATCAAAGGGAGACTATGGCTACACCTTC. It codes for CASSVSKGDYGYTF. The V gene is TRBV9, the J gene TRBJ1-2; D call uncertain. Germline V gives CDR1 SGDLS, CDR2 YYNGEE. Trimming took off 1 base at V and 3 bases at J, with 10 bases between the two ends. CDR3 length: 14 residues.

This rearrangement joins TRBV24-1 to TRBJ2-3; D not certain. V shed 6 bases and J shed 3 bases, with 6 bases lying between them. The CDR3 extends over 12 amino acids. Germline CDR1 KGHDR, CDR2 SFDVKD. The CDR3 bases are TGTGCCACCAGTAGCGTTACAGATACGCAGTATTTT. As protein: CATSSVTDTQYF.

The chain carries TRBV7-3 and TRBJ1-1; D may be TRBD1 (5 bases). Germline V gene data show CDR1 as SGHTA and CDR2 as FQGTGA. V was trimmed by 2 bases and J by 1 base, leaving 5 bases between them. The length of the CDR3 is 13 residues. CDR3: CASSLGQNTEAFF. CDR3 sequence (DNA): TGTGCCAGCAGCTTAGGACAGAACACTGAAGCTTTCTTT.

This rearrangement joins TRBV9 to TRBJ2-1, with D possibly being TRBD2 (5 bases). Trimming took off 4 bases at V and 15 bases at J, with 17 bases between the two ends. Germline V gene data show CDR1 as SGDLS and CDR2 as YYNGEE. The CDR3 is 12 amino acids. Here the CDR3 reads CASSRRESRPFF. The CDR3, as DNA: TGTGCCAGCAGCCGTAGGGAGAGCAGACCGTTCTTC. The full variable domain, rest sourced from reference TRBV9 and TRBJ2-1, is DSGVTQTPKHLITATGQRVTLRCSPRSGDLSVYWYQQSLDQGLQFLIQYYNGEERAKGNILERFSAQQFPDLHSELNLSSLELGDSALYFCASSRRESRPFFGPGTRLTVL.

The V call is TRBV13, the J call TRBJ1-5; TRBD1 matches at 10 bases. The CDR3 sequence is 15 residues long. Unmatched junction bases numbered 7, after V lost 4 bases and J lost 7 bases. The germline V gene has CDR1 PRHDT and CDR2 FYEKMQ (reference sequence). CDR3 in DNA: TGTGCCAGCAGCTACGGACAGGGGGGCCTCCAGCCCCAGCATTTT. Protein sequence: CASSYGQGGLQPQHF.

CDR3 sequence: CASKRYEQYF. CDR3 nucleotides: TGTGCCAGCAAGCGCTACGAGCAGTACTTC. This chain links TRBV6-5 with TRBJ2-7; D remains unclear. Germline V gene data show CDR1 as MNHEY and CDR2 as SVGAGI. V lost 7 bases to trimming and J lost 3 bases, with 4 bases between them. The CDR3 contains 10 residues.

The genes are TRBV19 and TRBJ1-5; weak D call: TRBD1 (6 bases). The CDR3 loop spans 16 amino acids. Trimming left V 10 bases short and J 5 bases short, with 24 bases between. The germline CDR1 and CDR2 sequences are LNHDA and SQIVND (reference sequence). CDR3 nucleotides: TGTGCCACCCGTCCCAACCAACAGGGTGGGGATCAGCCCCAGCATTTT. It specifies CATRPNQQGGDQPQHF.

This clone was found once. The chain joins TRBV29-1 to TRBJ2-7; 9 bases are a match to TRBD1. Germline V gene lookup returns CDR1 SQVTM and CDR2 ANQGSEA. V lost 3 bases, J lost 2 bases, and 11 bases stayed unmatched. The CDR3 has 16 residues. Here the CDR3 reads CSVDRYDDRGTYEQYF. As DNA, the CDR3 is TGCAGCGTTGACAGGTACGATGACAGGGGGACCTACGAGCAGTACTTC.

V and J are TRBV28 and TRBJ2-7, with a weak D call TRBD1 (6 bases). This CDR3 contains 15 residues. Between the trimmed V and J ends, which lost 5 bases and 3 bases, there was a span of 17 bases. Germline V gives CDR1 MDHEN, CDR2 SYDVKM. Here the CDR3 reads CASSPQLGAGYEQYF. CDR3 DNA sequence: TGTGCCAGCAGTCCACAGTTGGGGGCAGGCTACGAGCAGTACTTC.

V usage is TRBV28 and J usage is TRBJ1-3, with D possibly being TRBD1 (5 bases). This CDR3 has 16 amino acids. The V end was cut by 1 base, the J end by 8 bases, with 18 bases between. Germline CDR1 is MDHEN and CDR2 is SYDVKM. The CDR3 region is CASSLYNMILGDTIYF. CDR3 bases: TGTGCCAGCAGTTTATACAATATGATCCTAGGGGACACCATATATTTT.

CDR3 in DNA: TGTGCCAGTAGTATAACCAGCGGGGGGGCCGGGGAGCTGTTTTTT. Translated: CASSITSGGAGELFF. This rearrangement joins TRBV19 to TRBJ2-2; 10 bases fit TRBD2. This CDR3 is built from 15 residues. The V and J ends lost 2 bases and 6 bases, in that order; junction bases with no gene match: 3. Germline V gives CDR1 LNHDA, CDR2 SQIVND (reference sequence).

CDR3: CASSPPSGSEQYF. The CDR3, as DNA: TGTGCCAGCTCACCACCAAGCGGTAGCGAGCAGTACTTC. This rearrangement joins TRBV18 to TRBJ2-7, with D possibly being TRBD2 (5 bases). CDR3 size: 13 residues. Germline V CDR1 and CDR2: KGHSH, LQKENI. Trimming took off 0 bases at V and 6 bases at J, with 9 bases between the two ends.

The gene calls are TRBV27 and TRBJ1-2; D remains ambiguous. There are 12 residues in the CDR3. The germline V and J ends were trimmed by 6 bases and 8 bases, with 13 bases remaining between them. CDR1 and CDR2 from the germline V gene are MNHEY and SMNVEV (reference sequence). Here the CDR3 reads CASSTRTGGYTF. Here the CDR3 DNA reads TGTGCCAGCAGCACCCGGACGGGAGGCTACACCTTC.

The chain uses TRBV7-9 and TRBJ2-2; D gene uncertain. There are 12 residues in the CDR3. V lost 3 bases and J lost 4, with 3 bases in between. The germline CDR1 and CDR2 sequences are SEHNR and FQNEAQ (reference sequence). The CDR3 protein is CASSFFTGELFF. CDR3 in DNA: TGTGCCAGCAGCTTCTTCACCGGGGAGCTGTTTTTT.

The chain joins TRBV3-1 (or the pseudogene TRBV3-2) to TRBJ1-2; 8 bases map to TRBD1. CDR3 size: 13 residues. Germline V lookup: CDR1 LGHDT, CDR2 YNNKEL (reference sequence). Unmatched junction bases numbered 3, after V lost 2 bases and J lost 7 bases. In DNA form, the CDR3 reads TGTGCCAGCAGCCAAAACAGGGGGGGTGGCTACACCTTC. Translating it yields CASSQNRGGGYTF.

The gene calls are TRBV28 and TRBJ2-7; D perhaps matches TRBD2 (6 bases). With 7 bases removed from V and 6 bases from J, the gap between germline ends came to 19 bases. Per germline, CDR1 MDHEN and CDR2 SYDVKM. The CDR3 contains 14 residues. The DNA of the CDR3 is TGTGCCAGCACTTCGGGGGTACTAGCAACCGAGCAGTACTTC. Translated: CASTSGVLATEQYF.

The chain is built from TRBV5-6 and TRBJ1-5; 7 bases are a match to TRBD1. CDR1 and CDR2 from the germline V gene are SGHDT and YYEEEE. This CDR3 has 15 residues. Trimming took 0 bases from V and 9 from J; bases not matched to a gene: 9. The CDR3 region is CASSLGGTVSMPQHF. The CDR3 DNA reads TGTGCCAGCAGCTTGGGGGGGACAGTGTCAATGCCCCAGCATTTT.

V usage is TRBV12-3 or TRBV12-4 and J usage is TRBJ1-1; no clear D. Trimming stripped 6 bases from V and 6 bases from J, with 11 bases between. The CDR3 totals 12 residues. The CDR3 bases are TGTGCCAGCAGCCGAATGAGCGCTGAAGCTTTCTTT. Translated, it gives CASSRMSAEAFF.